This T cell receptor (beta chain) emerged from a study of cytomegalovirus exposure and HLA in healthy donors. Study-wide findings and caveats: TCR beta V segments were, for the most part, productive about 87% or about 30% of the time in an earlier analysis.

Researchers ran the PCR with 60 Vbeta and 13 Jbeta primers. TCRdb keeps only in-frame clones here, not all; method: immunoSEQ multiplex PCR. This sample contains about 110,000 clones. As regards this clone: Its specificity is unknown.

Sequenced sample: PBMCs. The origin of this receptor is a man between 45 and 60 years old in good health and CMV-seronegative.

Written as DNA, the CDR3 is TGTGCCAGCAGGCCAGGGGGCGCCCGGAAGGACACTGAAGCTTTCTTT. It encodes CASRPGGARKDTEAFF. This chain connects TRBV6-6 to TRBJ1-1; 8 positions match TRBD1. This CDR3 has 16 amino acids. Germline-derived CDR1 and CDR2 are MNHNY and SVGAGI (reference sequence). With 6 bases clipped from V and 3 bases from J, the junction kept 12 bases outside the gene matches.